Following are 15 T cell receptor beta chains from one sample sequenced in a study of tumor-infiltrating lymphocytes in oesophageal squamous cell carcinoma. TCRdb recomputed calls from the PCR reads with MiXCR, one row per CDR3 protein. Of almost 20,000 distinct CDR3 sequences in the sample, around 39% were seen once. Sequencing was done on a sample of esophageal tumor tissue. These receptors were obtained from a male donor with esophageal squamous cell carcinoma.

The rearrangement uses TRBV7-6 and TRBJ2-4; 7 nucleotides match TRBD1. The assigned J gene may be wrong: the sequence end matches TRBJ2-1 better. From germline, CDR1 is SGHVS and CDR2 FNYEAQ. The CDR3 covers 14 residues. The CDR3 bases are TGTGCCAGCAGCTTAGGACAGGGTGGGGGTGAGCAGTTCTTC. Its translation is CASSLGQGGGEQFF.

As regards this clonotype: Because it lacks the conserved phenylalanine or tryptophan at the end, this CDR3 is likely a read error. No DNA is shown, since the ends of the CDR3 on it are uncertain; the CDR3 is the one TCRdb lists. The CDR3 loop reads CASSLVQGVSYEQYFGN. The chain recombines TRBV12-3 or TRBV12-4 with TRBJ2-5; TRBD1 is taken as the D call from the table, unchecked against the DNA. The CDR3 is 17 residues long, counting both termini.

Many counts were recorded for this clonotype. The chain recombines TRBV27 with TRBJ1-6; TRBD1 is a possible D gene (5 bases). The CDR3 extends over 14 amino acids. Germline V lookup: CDR1 MNHEY, CDR2 SMNVEV (reference sequence). V was pared by 6 bases and J by 4 bases, with 10 bases between. In nucleotides, the CDR3 is TGTGCCAGCAGGCAGGGAATATATAATTCACCCCTCCACTTT. It yields the protein CASRQGIYNSPLHF.

The genes are TRBV25-1 and TRBJ2-6; D could derive from TRBD1 or TRBD2 (6 bases each). TRBJ2-7 matches the DNA end more closely, so the J call is doubtful. The CDR3 runs 15 residues. Germline CDR1 reads MGHDK; CDR2 reads SYGVNS. CDR3 in DNA: TGTGCCAGCAGTTATAACGGGGGCGCACGGTACGAGCAGTACTTC. This sequence encodes CASSYNGGARYEQYF.

The rearrangement links TRBV7-8 to TRBJ2-5, with unresolved D. Matching the DNA end better, TRBJ2-1 makes the J call doubtful. The germline gives CDR1 SGHVS, CDR2 FQNEAQ. There are 14 residues in the CDR3. The CDR3 nucleotides read TGTGCCAGCAGCTTAACCGACAACTACAATGAGCAGTTCTTC. This sequence encodes CASSLTDNYNEQFF.

This clonotype has just a few counts. The V gene is TRBV9, the J gene TRBJ2-5; D assignment may be TRBD1 or TRBD2 (5 bases each). The CDR3 spans 14 residues. CDR1 and CDR2 (germline): SGDLS, YYNGEE. V lost 3 bases, J lost 1 base, and 10 bases lay in between. The CDR3 DNA reads TGTGCCAGCAGCGGAGGGGCGATCCAAGAGACCCAGTACTTC. This gives the protein CASSGGAIQETQYF.

The chain carries TRBV7-8 and TRBJ2-7, with D unclear. The DNA end favors TRBJ2-3, so the J call may be wrong. Germline V gene lookup returns CDR1 SGHVS and CDR2 FQNEAQ. This CDR3 contains 13 residues. The CDR3 loop reads CASRMSREPTQYF. The CDR3 region has the DNA TGTGCCAGCAGGATGTCCCGTGAGCCAACGCAGTATTTT.

This clonotype was counted ten times or more. A clone one base away is much larger, so this may be a read error. The rearrangement joins TRBV24-1 to TRBJ2-5; 12 nucleotides align to TRBD1. Per germline, CDR1 KGHDR and CDR2 SFDVKD. The junction had 10 bases not matched to a gene; V was cut back by 7 bases and J by 11 bases. This CDR3 spans 14 amino acids. The CDR3 sequence is CATSRDRGRNEQYF. In nucleotides, the CDR3 is TGTGCCACCAGCCGGGACAGGGGGCGAAATGAGCAGTACTTC.

This clonotype has only a few counts. The chain joins TRBV7-9 to TRBJ2-1, with D maybe TRBD1 (6 bases). The germline V and J ends were trimmed by 5 bases and 0 bases, with 11 bases remaining between them. The germline V gene encodes CDR1 SEHNR and CDR2 FQNEAQ (reference sequence). This CDR3 contains 15 residues. Here the CDR3 DNA reads TGTGCCAGCAGCCGAGACAGGAGCTCCTACAATGAGCAGTTCTTC. Residues: CASSRDRSSYNEQFF. The full variable domain, with the rest looked up from reference TRBV7-9 and TRBJ2-1, is DTGVSQNPRHKITKRGQNVTFRCDPISEHNRLYWYRQTLGQGPEFLTYFQNEAQLEKSRLLSDRFSAERPKGSFSTLEIQRTEQGDSAMYLCASSRDRSSYNEQFFGPGTRLTVL.

Worth noting for this clonotype: The conserved final phenylalanine or tryptophan is absent from the CDR3, which likely points to a read error. It is unclear where the CDR3 begins or ends on the DNA, so no DNA is shown, and the CDR3 is as TCRdb lists it. This rearrangement joins TRBV6-8 to TRBJ2-6; the DNA was not used to check the table's D call, TRBD1. The CDR3 length equals 9 residues, ends included. In germline, CDR1 is MNHGY, CDR2 SAAAGT. The CDR3 loop reads CASRPNGGL.

This clonotype was seen more than once but under ten times. The chain combines TRBV7-3 with TRBJ2-3, with a weak D call TRBD2 (5 bases). The CDR3 extends over 15 amino acids. Germline V gene lookup returns CDR1 SGHTA and CDR2 FQGTGA. V was clipped by 0 bases and J by 2 bases, with 9 bases between them. The CDR3 DNA sequence: TGTGCCAGCAGCTTAACTAGCGACACCACAGATACGCAGTATTTT. Residues: CASSLTSDTTDTQYF.

There are a few counts of this clonotype. This may arise from a read error, as a much more abundant clone is one base away. V and J are TRBV6-6 and TRBJ2-1, with unresolved D. There are 13 residues in the CDR3. Germline CDR1 is MNHNY and CDR2 is SVGAGI (reference sequence). Trimming removed 2 bases from V and 10 bases from J, with 12 bases in between. The chain's CDR3 is CASSYGQLYEQFF. The CDR3 region has the DNA TGTGCCAGCAGTTACGGGCAGTTATACGAGCAGTTCTTC.

In its sample, this clonotype was seen many times. The chain joins TRBV10-3 to TRBJ1-1; no reliable D call. In germline, CDR1 is ENHRY, CDR2 SYGVKD. Between the trimmed V and J ends, which lost 2 bases and 1 base, there was a span of 2 bases. The CDR3 spans 12 residues. The CDR3 spells CAISEANTEAFF. The CDR3 DNA is TGTGCCATCAGTGAGGCGAACACTGAAGCTTTCTTT.

Regarding this clonotype: Sequence at one end of the junction differs from germline and may be a read error. The chain carries TRBV10-1 and TRBJ1-6, with TRBD1 identical over 8 bases. The germline V gene encodes CDR1 WNHNN and CDR2 SYGVQD (reference sequence). The CDR3 has 15 residues. The CDR3 coding sequence is TGCGCCAGCAGTGAATCCTTGGACAGGGCCTACGAGCAGTACTTT. Translated, it gives CASSESLDRAYEQYF.

This clonotype appeared once. V is TRBV5-6 and J is TRBJ1-2; 8 bases match TRBD1. Germline assignment: CDR1 SGHDT and CDR2 YYEEEE. The V gene end was trimmed by 6 bases and the J gene end by 8 bases; junction bases not matched to a gene: 6. The CDR3 has 12 amino acids. CDR3 coding DNA: TGTGCCAGCACCCTAACAGGGGGAGGCTACACCTTC. Amino acid sequence: CASTLTGGGYTF. The complete variable domain, with remaining parts taken from reference TRBV5-6 and TRBJ1-2, reads DAGVTQSPTHLIKTRGQQVTLRCSPKSGHDTVSWYQQALGQGPQFIFQYYEEEERQRGNFPDRFSGHQFPNYSSELNVNALLLGDSALYLCASTLTGGGYTFGSGTRLTVV.